What follows are 5 T cell receptor beta chains derived from one specimen sequenced in a study of identifying expanded T cells in peripheral blood. Assay: immunoSEQ multiplex PCR; the TCRdb copy retains only in-frame clones and omits some. The data show 70,000 or so clones, with 90% seen just once and roughly 3.5% held by the top ten. Source material: blood. These TCRs come from a person between 18 and 70 years old in good health.

V gene TRBV10-2 combines with J gene TRBJ2-1; perhaps TRBD1 as D (6 bases). CDR3 length: 16 residues. The V end was cut by 3 bases, the J end by 7 bases, with 19 bases between. CDR1 and CDR2 from the germline V gene are WSHSY and SAAADI. The CDR3 DNA sequence: TGCGCCAGCAGTGAAATCGGGGCTCGCCAGGGGAATGAGCAGTTCTTC. Its translation is CASSEIGARQGNEQFF.

V usage is TRBV27 and J usage is TRBJ2-1; TRBD2 aligns across 8 bases. CDR1 and CDR2 from the germline V gene are MNHEY and SMNVEV (reference sequence). V was clipped by 4 bases and J by 7 bases; unmatched bases: 9. CDR3 size: 15 residues. The CDR3 sequence is CASSSLYGRGNEQFF. As DNA, the CDR3 is TGTGCCAGCAGTTCGCTTTACGGGAGGGGTAATGAGCAGTTCTTC.

The V gene is TRBV10-3, the J gene TRBJ1-2; the match to TRBD1 covers 7 bases. Germline assignment: CDR1 ENHRY and CDR2 SYGVKD. This CDR3 comprises 14 residues. With V trimmed by 6 bases and J by 8 bases, 12 bases remained unmatched. CDR3 bases: TGTGCCATCAGCGCGTCTGAGACAGGGCAGGGCTACACCTTC. Translation gives CAISASETGQGYTF.

The chain recombines TRBV10-2 with TRBJ2-1; 8 bases are a match to TRBD2. From germline, CDR1 is WSHSY and CDR2 SAAADI. The CDR3 totals 16 residues. Germline trimming cut 6 bases from V and 5 bases from J; bases unmatched to any gene: 12. The CDR3 nucleotides are TGCGCCAGCAGAGTTCTTCGCGGGGGGCCCGACAATGAGCAGTTCTTC. Residues: CASRVLRGGPDNEQFF.

The gene calls are TRBV19 and TRBJ2-2, with 10 bases lining up with TRBD2. The CDR3 spans 18 residues. V was clipped by 4 bases and J by 1 base; unmatched bases: 9. In germline, CDR1 is LNHDA, CDR2 SQIVND (reference sequence). DNA of the CDR3: TGTGCCAGTAGTACCCATAGCGGGAGGCAGCTGAACACCGGGGAGCTGTTTTTT. Protein product: CASSTHSGRQLNTGELFF.